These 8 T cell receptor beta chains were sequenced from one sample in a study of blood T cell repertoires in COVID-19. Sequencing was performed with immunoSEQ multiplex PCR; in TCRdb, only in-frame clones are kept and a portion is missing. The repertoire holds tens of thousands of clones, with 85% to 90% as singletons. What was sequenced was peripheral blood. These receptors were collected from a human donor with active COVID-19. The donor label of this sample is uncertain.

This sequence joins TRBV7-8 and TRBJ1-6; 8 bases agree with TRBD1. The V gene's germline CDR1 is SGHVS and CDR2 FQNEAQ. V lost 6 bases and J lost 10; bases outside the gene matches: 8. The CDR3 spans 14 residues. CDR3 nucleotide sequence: TGTGCCAGCAGAAAAGGACAGGGTTGGTCACCCCTCCACTTT. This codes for CASRKGQGWSPLHF.

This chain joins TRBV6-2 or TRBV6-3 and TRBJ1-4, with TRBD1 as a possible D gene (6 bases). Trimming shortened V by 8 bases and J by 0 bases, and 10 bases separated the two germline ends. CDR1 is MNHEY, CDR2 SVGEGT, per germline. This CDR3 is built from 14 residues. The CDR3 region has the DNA TGTGCCAGCGGCCGGACAGCAACTAATGAAAAACTGTTTTTT. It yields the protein CASGRTATNEKLFF.

The CDR3 nucleotides are TGTGCCAGCAGTTCCCGGGACAGGGGGCAGGAGCAGCCCCAGCATTTT. This encodes CASSSRDRGQEQPQHF. V and J are TRBV27 and TRBJ1-5; 12 nucleotides line up with TRBD1. This CDR3 contains 16 residues. Unmatched junction bases numbered 8, after V lost 4 bases and J lost 7 bases. CDR1 and CDR2 (germline): MNHEY, SMNVEV (reference sequence).

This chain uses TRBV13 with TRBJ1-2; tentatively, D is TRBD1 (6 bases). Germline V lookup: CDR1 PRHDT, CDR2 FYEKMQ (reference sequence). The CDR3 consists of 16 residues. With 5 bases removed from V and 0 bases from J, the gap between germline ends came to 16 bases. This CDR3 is CASSPNMDSPNYGYTF. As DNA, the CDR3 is TGTGCCAGCAGCCCTAATATGGACAGCCCTAACTATGGCTACACCTTC. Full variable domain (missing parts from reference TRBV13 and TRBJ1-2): AAGVIQSPRHLIKEKRETATLKCYPIPRHDTVYWYQQGPGQDPQFLISFYEKMQSDKGSIPDRFSAQQFSDYHSELNMSSLELGDSALYFCASSPNMDSPNYGYTFGSGTRLTVV.

CDR3 protein: CASTPDRGCFFSSPLHF. The DNA of the CDR3 is TGTGCCAGCACCCCGGACAGGGGTTGTTTTTTCAGTTCACCCCTCCACTTT. The chain joins TRBV6-4 to TRBJ1-6; 9 positions match TRBD1. Unmatched junction bases numbered 16, after V lost 7 bases and J lost 9 bases. CDR3 length: 17 residues. Per germline, CDR1 MRHNA and CDR2 SNTAGT.

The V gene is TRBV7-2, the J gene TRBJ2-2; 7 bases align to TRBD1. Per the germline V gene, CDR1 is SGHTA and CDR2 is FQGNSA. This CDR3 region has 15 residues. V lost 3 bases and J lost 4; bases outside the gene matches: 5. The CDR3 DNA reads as TGTGCCAGCAGCTTCCGACAGGGTGGCACCGGGGAGCTGTTTTTT. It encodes CASSFRQGGTGELFF.

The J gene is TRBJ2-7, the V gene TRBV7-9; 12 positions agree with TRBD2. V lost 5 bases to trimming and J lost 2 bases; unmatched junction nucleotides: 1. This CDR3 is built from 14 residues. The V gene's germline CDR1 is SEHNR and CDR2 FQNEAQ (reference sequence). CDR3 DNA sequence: TGTGCCAGCAGCAGACTAGCGGGGGCCTACGAGCAGTACTTC. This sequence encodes CASSRLAGAYEQYF.

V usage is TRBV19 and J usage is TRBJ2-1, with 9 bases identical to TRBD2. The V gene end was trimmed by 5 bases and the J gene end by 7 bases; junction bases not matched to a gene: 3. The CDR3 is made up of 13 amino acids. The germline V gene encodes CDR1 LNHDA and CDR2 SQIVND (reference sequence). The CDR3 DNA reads TGTGCCAGTAGTCCTAGCGGGGATAATGAGCAGTTCTTC. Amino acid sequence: CASSPSGDNEQFF.